These 14 T cell receptor beta chains were sequenced from one sample in a study of T cells in Graves' hyperthyroidism and ophthalmopathy. Amplification of TCR beta CDR3 regions was performed using RNA transcripts as template. Using the HTBI primer set, a first-round RT-PCR was run on the TCR CDR3. TCRdb ran MiXCR on the multiplex PCR reads and lists one entry per CDR3 protein. The table shows a few hundred thousand distinct CDR3 sequences, with approximately 14% occurring only once. Source material: blood. Receptors were obtained from a woman under 40 with Graves' hyperthyroidism.

Ten or more counts support this clonotype. The gene calls are TRBV30 and TRBJ2-7, with TRBD2 matching over 10 bases. Germline V gene lookup returns CDR1 GTSNPN and CDR2 SVGIG (reference sequence). This CDR3 has 11 amino acids. The ends lost 8 bases at V and 2 bases at J; junction bases unmatched: 0. The CDR3 DNA reads as TGTGCCGGGACTAGCGCCTACGAGCAGTACTTC. The encoded protein is CAGTSAYEQYF. The whole variable domain, remainder taken from reference TRBV30 and TRBJ2-7, is SQTIHQWPATLVQPVGSPLSLECTVEGTSNPNLYWYRQAAGRGLQLLFYSVGIGQISSEVPQNLSASRPQDRQFILSSKKLLLSDSGFYLCAGTSAYEQYFGPGTRLTVT.

In its sample, this clonotype was seen a few times. A junction end diverges from the germline sequence, so it may reflect a read error. The chain carries TRBV9 and TRBJ1-1; TRBD1 matches 9 bases. The CDR3 runs 15 residues. CDR1 and CDR2 from the germline V gene are SGDLS and YYNGEE. The CDR3 is CASSVDLPGQGEVFF. The CDR3 nucleotides are TGTGCCAGCAGCGTCGATCTCCCGGGACAGGGAGAAGTTTTCTTT.

The sample holds many counts of this clonotype. This chain links TRBV13 with TRBJ2-1, with D perhaps matching TRBD2 (6 bases). This CDR3 spans 16 amino acids. Between the trimmed V and J ends, which lost 5 bases and 2 bases, there was a span of 16 bases. Looked up from germline, CDR1 is PRHDT and CDR2 is FYEKMQ (reference sequence). The CDR3 reads CASSPPGARPYNEQFF. The CDR3 nucleotides read TGTGCCAGCAGCCCCCCGGGAGCTAGGCCCTACAATGAGCAGTTCTTC.

This chain uses TRBV24-1 with TRBJ2-2; 8 nucleotides align to TRBD2. Germline CDR1 and CDR2: KGHDR and SFDVKD. J lost 5 bases, V lost 5 bases, and 3 bases had no gene match. This CDR3 is 14 amino acids long. CDR3 nucleotide sequence: TGTGCCACCAGTGGGGCTAGCGGGACCGGGGAGCTGTTTTTT. As protein: CATSGASGTGELFF.

This chain uses TRBV7-9 with TRBJ2-5; 12 nucleotides align to TRBD2. Per the germline V gene, CDR1 is SEHNR and CDR2 is FQNEAQ (reference sequence). J was trimmed by 4 bases and V by 5 bases; bases with no gene match: 8. The CDR3 is made up of 16 amino acids. Written as DNA, the CDR3 is TGTGCCAGCAGCATGATCCCGGGACTAGCGGGAGAGACCCAGTACTTC. This translates into CASSMIPGLAGETQYF.

This clonotype was seen repeatedly, ten times or more. The chain has TRBV5-1 and TRBJ2-3; tentative D call: TRBD1 (6 bases). Germline CDR1 reads SGHRS; CDR2 reads YFSETQ. The V end lost 4 bases, the J end lost 3 bases, and 15 bases lay between the germline ends. The CDR3 totals 15 residues. CDR3 bases: TGCGCCAGCAGCCCGCAAACAGGGACGACAGATACGCAGTATTTT. This translates into CASSPQTGTTDTQYF.

Ten or more counts support this clonotype. V usage is TRBV3-1 and J usage is TRBJ1-5; possibly TRBD1 for D (5 bases). CDR3 length: 16 residues. Trimming shortened V by 0 bases and J by 5 bases, and 14 bases separated the two germline ends. CDR1 is LGHDT and CDR2 is YNNKEL in the germline V gene (reference sequence). Written as DNA, the CDR3 is TGTGCCAGCAGCCAAGATCCCGCCAGGGTCGATCAGCCCCAGCATTTT. Protein: CASSQDPARVDQPQHF.

This clonotype was observed at least ten times. J is TRBJ2-5 and V is TRBV29-1, with D possibly being TRBD2 (5 bases). Germline CDR1 SQVTM, CDR2 ANQGSEA. This CDR3 is built from 14 residues. Between the trimmed V and J ends, which lost 1 base and 0 bases, there was a span of 9 bases. The CDR3 DNA sequence: TGCAGCGTTGAAGGGAGGAGCGACCAAGAGACCCAGTACTTC. Translating gives CSVEGRSDQETQYF.

This clonotype has a handful of counts. The rearrangement uses TRBV20-1 and TRBJ2-2, with no clear D. This CDR3 is built from 16 residues. Trimming took 0 bases from V and 2 from J, leaving 13 bases between them. The germline gives CDR1 DFQATT, CDR2 SNEGSKA (reference sequence). CDR3 sequence reads: CSARDRQTENTGELFF. The CDR3 DNA follows: TGCAGTGCTAGAGATCGTCAAACAGAAAACACCGGGGAGCTGTTTTTT.

This clonotype has a handful of counts. The genes are TRBV4-2 and TRBJ2-1; 9 bases agree with TRBD2. The CDR3 is 17 residues long. CDR1 LGHNA and CDR2 YNFKEQ come from the germline V gene. The V segment lost 0 bases and the J segment 9 bases; nucleotides outside the gene matches: 12. Here the CDR3 reads CASSQERISGSLGEQFF. Written as DNA, the CDR3 is TGTGCCAGCAGCCAAGAGAGGATTAGCGGGAGTTTAGGTGAGCAGTTCTTC.

This clonotype was counted many times. The rearrangement links TRBV2 to TRBJ2-1; D is undetermined. Deletions cut 6 bases from V and 0 bases from J, with 15 bases between. The CDR3 spans 16 residues. Germline values: CDR1 SNHLY, CDR2 FYNNEI. The CDR3 protein is CASRERPLSSYNEQFF. CDR3 nucleotide sequence: TGTGCCAGCAGAGAAAGACCCCTGAGCTCCTACAATGAGCAGTTCTTC.

V is TRBV3-1 and J is TRBJ2-1, with 15 bases aligning to TRBD2. This CDR3 is built from 16 residues. V shed 2 bases and J 8 bases; nucleotides not matched to a gene: 4. Germline V gene data show CDR1 as LGHDT and CDR2 as YNNKEL (reference sequence). CDR3 nucleotides: TGTGCCAGCAGCCAAAGGACTAGCGGGAGGGGTTATGAGCAGTTCTTC. Protein product: CASSQRTSGRGYEQFF.

Ten or more counts support this clonotype. The chain couples TRBV15 to TRBJ2-7; TRBD1 aligns across 9 bases. V lost 5 bases and J lost 4; bases outside the gene matches: 6. From germline, CDR1 is LNHNV and CDR2 YYDKDF (reference sequence). The CDR3 loop spans 14 amino acids. CDR3 residues: CATSLGDRVYEQYF. The CDR3 DNA is TGTGCCACCAGCCTCGGGGACAGGGTTTACGAGCAGTACTTC.

This clonotype has only a few counts. The V gene is TRBV15, the J gene TRBJ2-1; the D gene is possibly TRBD1 (6 bases). Trimming took off 3 bases at V and 8 bases at J, with 17 bases between the two ends. The CDR3 contains 15 residues. Germline loops: CDR1 LNHNV, CDR2 YYDKDF (reference sequence). As DNA, the CDR3 is TGTGCCACCAGCAGGAACAACAGGGTAGGGGATGAGCAGTTCTTC. Amino acid sequence: CATSRNNRVGDEQFF.